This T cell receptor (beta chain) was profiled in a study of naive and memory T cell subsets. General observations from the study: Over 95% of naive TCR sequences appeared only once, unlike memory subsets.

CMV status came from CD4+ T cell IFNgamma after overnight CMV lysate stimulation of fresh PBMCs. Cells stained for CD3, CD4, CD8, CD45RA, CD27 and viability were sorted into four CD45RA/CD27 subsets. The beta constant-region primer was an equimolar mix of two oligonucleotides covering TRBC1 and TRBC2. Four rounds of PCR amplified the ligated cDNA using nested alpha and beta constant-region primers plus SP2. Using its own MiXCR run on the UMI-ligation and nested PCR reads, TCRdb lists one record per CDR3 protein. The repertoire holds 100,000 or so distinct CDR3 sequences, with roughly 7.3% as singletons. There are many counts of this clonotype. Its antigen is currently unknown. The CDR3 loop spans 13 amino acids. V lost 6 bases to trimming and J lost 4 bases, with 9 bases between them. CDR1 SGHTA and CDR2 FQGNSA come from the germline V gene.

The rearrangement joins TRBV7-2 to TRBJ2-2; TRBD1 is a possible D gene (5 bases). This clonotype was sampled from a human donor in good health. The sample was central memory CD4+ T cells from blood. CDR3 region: CASRTDGTGELFF. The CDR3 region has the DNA TGTGCCAGCAGGACAGACGGCACCGGGGAGCTGTTTTTT.